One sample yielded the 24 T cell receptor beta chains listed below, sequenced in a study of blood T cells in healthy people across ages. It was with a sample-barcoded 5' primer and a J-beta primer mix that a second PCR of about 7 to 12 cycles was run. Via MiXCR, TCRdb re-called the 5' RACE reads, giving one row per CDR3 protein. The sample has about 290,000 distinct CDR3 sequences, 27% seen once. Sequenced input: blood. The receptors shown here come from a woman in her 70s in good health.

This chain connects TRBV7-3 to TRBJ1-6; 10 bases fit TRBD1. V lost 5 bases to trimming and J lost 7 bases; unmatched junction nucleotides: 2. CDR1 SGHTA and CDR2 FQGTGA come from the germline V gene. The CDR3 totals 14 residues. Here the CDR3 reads CASSRQGANSPLHF. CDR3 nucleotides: TGTGCCAGCAGCCGACAGGGGGCCAATTCACCCCTCCACTTT.

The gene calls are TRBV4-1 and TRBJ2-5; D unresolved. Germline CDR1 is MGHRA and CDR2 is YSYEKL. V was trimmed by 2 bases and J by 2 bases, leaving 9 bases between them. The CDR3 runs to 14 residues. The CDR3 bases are TGCGCCAGCAGCCAAATCGGGTCTCAAGAGACCCAGTACTTC. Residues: CASSQIGSQETQYF.

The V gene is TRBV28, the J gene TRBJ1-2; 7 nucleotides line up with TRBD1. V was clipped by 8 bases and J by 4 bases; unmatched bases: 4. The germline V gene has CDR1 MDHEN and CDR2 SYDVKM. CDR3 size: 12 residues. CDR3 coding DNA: TGTGCCAGCGGACAGGCTCTCTATGGCTACACCTTC. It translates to CASGQALYGYTF.

This CDR3 reads CASSQCLGVGAGYTF. The CDR3 DNA reads as TGCGCCAGCAGCCAATGTCTAGGAGTCGGGGCTGGCTACACCTTC. This chain links TRBV4-1 with TRBJ1-2; weak D call: TRBD1 (5 bases). The V gene's germline CDR1 is MGHRA and CDR2 YSYEKL. There are 15 residues in the CDR3. The V end was cut by 2 bases, the J end by 7 bases, with 17 bases between.

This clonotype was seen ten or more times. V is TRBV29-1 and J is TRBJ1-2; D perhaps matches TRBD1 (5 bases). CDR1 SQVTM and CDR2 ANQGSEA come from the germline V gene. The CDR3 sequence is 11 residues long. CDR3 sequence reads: CTSAPGDGYTF. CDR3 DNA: TGCACCTCCGCCCCGGGGGATGGCTACACCTTC.

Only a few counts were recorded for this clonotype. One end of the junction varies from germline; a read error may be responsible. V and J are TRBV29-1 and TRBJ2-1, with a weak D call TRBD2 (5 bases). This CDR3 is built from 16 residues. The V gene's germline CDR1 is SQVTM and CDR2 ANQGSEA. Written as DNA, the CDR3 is TGCAGCGTTGGGTCGTCTAGCCCAAGTTCCTACAATGGGCAGTTCTTC. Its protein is CSVGSSSPSSYNGQFF.

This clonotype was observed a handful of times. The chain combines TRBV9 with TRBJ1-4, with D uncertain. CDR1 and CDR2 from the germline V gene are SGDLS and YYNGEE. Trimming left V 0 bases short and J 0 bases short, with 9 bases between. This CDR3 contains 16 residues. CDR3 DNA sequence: TGTGCCAGCAGCGTAGACCAGTTTGCAACTAATGAAAAACTGTTTTTT. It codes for CASSVDQFATNEKLFF. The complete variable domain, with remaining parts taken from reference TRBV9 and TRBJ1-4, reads DSGVTQTPKHLITATGQRVTLRCSPRSGDLSVYWYQQSLDQGLQFLIQYYNGEERAKGNILERFSAQQFPDLHSELNLSSLELGDSALYFCASSVDQFATNEKLFFGSGTQLSVL.

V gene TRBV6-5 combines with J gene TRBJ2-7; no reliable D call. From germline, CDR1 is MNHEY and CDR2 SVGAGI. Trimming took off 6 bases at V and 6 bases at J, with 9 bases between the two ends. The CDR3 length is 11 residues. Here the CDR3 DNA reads TGTGCCAGCAGAAATTCTGGCGAGCAGTACTTC. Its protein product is CASRNSGEQYF.

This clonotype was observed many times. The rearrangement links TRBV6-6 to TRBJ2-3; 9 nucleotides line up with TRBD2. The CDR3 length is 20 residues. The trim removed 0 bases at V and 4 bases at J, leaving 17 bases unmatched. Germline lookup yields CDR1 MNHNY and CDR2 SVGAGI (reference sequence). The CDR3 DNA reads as TGTGCCAGCAGTTACTCGGGGGTAGCGGGGGACCATCCAGCTCCAGATACGCAGTATTTT. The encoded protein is CASSYSGVAGDHPAPDTQYF.

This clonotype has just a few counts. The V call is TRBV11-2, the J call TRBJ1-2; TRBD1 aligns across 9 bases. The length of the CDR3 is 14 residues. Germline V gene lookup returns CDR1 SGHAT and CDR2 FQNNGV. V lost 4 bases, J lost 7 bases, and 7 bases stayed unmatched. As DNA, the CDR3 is TGTGCCAGCAGCTGTGACGGACAGGGGTGTGGCTACACCTTC. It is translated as CASSCDGQGCGYTF.

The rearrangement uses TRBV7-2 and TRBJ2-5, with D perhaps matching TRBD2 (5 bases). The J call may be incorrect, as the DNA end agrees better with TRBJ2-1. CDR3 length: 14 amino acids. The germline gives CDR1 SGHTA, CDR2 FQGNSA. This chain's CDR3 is CASSLGGSNNEQFF. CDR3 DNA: TGTGCCAGCAGCCTCGGCGGGTCAAACAATGAGCAGTTCTTC.

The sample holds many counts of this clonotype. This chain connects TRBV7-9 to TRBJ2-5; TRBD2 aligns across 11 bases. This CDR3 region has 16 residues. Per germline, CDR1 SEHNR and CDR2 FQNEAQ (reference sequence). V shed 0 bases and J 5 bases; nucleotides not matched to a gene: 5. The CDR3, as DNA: TGTGCCAGCAGCTTAGCCCTAGCGGGAGGCCGCGAGACCCAGTACTTC. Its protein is CASSLALAGGRETQYF.

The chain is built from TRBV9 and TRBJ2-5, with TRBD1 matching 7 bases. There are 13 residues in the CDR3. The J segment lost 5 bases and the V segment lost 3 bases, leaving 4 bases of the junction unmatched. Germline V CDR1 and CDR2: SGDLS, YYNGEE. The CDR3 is CASSDRGSETQYF. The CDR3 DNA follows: TGTGCCAGCAGCGACAGGGGATCGGAGACCCAGTACTTC.

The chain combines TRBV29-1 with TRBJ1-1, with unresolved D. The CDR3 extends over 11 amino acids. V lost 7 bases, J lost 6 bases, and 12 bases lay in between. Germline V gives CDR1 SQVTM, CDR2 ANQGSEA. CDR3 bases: TGCAGCGGCGAGGAGCACGCTGAAGCTTTCTTT. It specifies CSGEEHAEAFF.

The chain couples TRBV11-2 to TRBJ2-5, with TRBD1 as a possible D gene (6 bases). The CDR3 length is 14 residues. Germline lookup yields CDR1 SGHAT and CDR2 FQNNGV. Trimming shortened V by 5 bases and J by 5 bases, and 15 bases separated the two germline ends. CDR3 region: CASSTGTYSETQYF. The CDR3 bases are TGTGCCAGCAGCACCGGGACATACTCGGAGACCCAGTACTTC.

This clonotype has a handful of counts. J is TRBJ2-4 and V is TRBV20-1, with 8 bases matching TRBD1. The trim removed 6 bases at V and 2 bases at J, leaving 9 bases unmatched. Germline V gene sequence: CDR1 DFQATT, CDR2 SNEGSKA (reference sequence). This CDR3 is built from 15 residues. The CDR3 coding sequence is TGCAGTGCAGTCGACAGGGGTCGGACCAAAAACATTCAGTACTTC. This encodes CSAVDRGRTKNIQYF.

CDR3 sequence: CASSNGQINEKLFF. The CDR3 bases are TGTGCCAGCTCAAACGGACAGATTAATGAAAAACTGTTTTTT. The V call is TRBV18, the J call TRBJ1-4; possible D gene TRBD1, 6 bases. The CDR3 runs 14 residues. V was shortened by 5 bases and J by 4 bases, with 11 bases between the two germline ends. Germline assignment: CDR1 KGHSH and CDR2 LQKENI.

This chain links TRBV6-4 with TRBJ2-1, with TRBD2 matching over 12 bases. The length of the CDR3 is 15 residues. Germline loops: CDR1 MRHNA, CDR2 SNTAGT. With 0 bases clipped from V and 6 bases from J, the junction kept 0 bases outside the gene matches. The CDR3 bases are TGTGCCAGCAGTGACTCGACTAGCGGGAGCAATGAGCAGTTCTTC. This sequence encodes CASSDSTSGSNEQFF.

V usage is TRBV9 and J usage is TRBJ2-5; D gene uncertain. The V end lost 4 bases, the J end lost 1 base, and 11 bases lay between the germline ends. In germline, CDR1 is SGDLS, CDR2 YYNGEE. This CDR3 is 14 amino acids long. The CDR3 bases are TGTGCCAGCAGCCTTGGGCTGATCCAAGAGACCCAGTACTTC. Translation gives CASSLGLIQETQYF.

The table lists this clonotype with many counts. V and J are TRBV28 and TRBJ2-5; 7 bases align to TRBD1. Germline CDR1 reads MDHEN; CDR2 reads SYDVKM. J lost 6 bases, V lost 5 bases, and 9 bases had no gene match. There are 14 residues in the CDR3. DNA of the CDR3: TGTGCCAGCAGTCCCGGGACAGTGGGGAAGACCCAGTACTTC. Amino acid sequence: CASSPGTVGKTQYF.

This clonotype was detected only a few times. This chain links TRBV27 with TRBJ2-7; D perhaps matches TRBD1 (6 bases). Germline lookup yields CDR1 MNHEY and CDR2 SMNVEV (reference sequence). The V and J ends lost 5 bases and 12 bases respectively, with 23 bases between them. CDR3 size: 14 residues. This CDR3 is CASSPRGSIPSRYF. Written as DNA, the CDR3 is TGTGCCAGCAGTCCAAGGGGGAGTATCCCATCTCGGTACTTC.

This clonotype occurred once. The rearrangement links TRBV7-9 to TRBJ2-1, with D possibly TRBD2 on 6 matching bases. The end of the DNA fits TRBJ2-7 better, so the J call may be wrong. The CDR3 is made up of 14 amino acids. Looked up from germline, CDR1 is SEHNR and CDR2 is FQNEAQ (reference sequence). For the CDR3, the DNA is TGTGCCAGCAGCCTCAATAGCGGCACCTACGAGCAGTACTTC. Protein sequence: CASSLNSGTYEQYF.

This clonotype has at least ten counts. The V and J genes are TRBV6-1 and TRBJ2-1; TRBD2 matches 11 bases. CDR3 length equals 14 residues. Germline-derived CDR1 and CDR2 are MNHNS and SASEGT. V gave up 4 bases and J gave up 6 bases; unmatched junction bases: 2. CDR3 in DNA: TGTGCCAGCAGTGTCGGGACTAGCGGCAATGAGCAGTTCTTC. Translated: CASSVGTSGNEQFF.

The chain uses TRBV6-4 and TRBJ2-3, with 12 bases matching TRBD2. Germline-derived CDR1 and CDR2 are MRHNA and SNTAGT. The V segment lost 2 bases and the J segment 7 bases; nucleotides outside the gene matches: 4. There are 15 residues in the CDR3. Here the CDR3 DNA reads TGTGCCAGCAGTGACAGAACTAGCGGGAGGAATACGCAGTATTTT. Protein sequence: CASSDRTSGRNTQYF.